This TCR beta chain was captured by sequencing in a study of identical twins. MiXCR, applied by TCRdb to the 5' RACE reads, yields one record per CDR3 protein. The sample yields 650,000 to 800,000 distinct CDR3 sequences, more than 6.5% seen once. A word on this clonotype: Antigen unknown.

Overall study findings and caveats: These conclusions were based on statistical analysis (cross-sectional, not following the same donors).

Among all donors, each was a healthy Caucasian. J gave up 5 bases and V 4 bases, and 10 bases lay outside the gene matches. Germline CDR1 reads SGHRS; CDR2 reads YFSETQ. The CDR3 has 16 residues. This same sample was also part of a study on yellow fever vaccine responses in identical twins.

The sequence was obtained from a woman younger than 35 in good health. This chain uses TRBV5-1 with TRBJ2-7; TRBD2 matches at 12 bases. Sequenced material: PBMCs. DNA of the CDR3: TGCGCCAGCAGCGGTTATAACCGACTAGCGGGGGACGAGCAGTACTTC. Residues: CASSGYNRLAGDEQYF. The full variable domain, rest sourced from reference TRBV5-1 and TRBJ2-7, is KAGVTQTPRYLIKTRGQQVTLSCSPISGHRSVSWYQQTPGQGLQFLFEYFSETQRNKGNFPGRFSGRQFSNSRSEMNVSTLELGDSALYLCASSGYNRLAGDEQYFGPGTRLTVT.